This TCR beta chain was sequenced for a study of regulatory T cells in long-lasting Graves disease. At the level of the study: Graves' patients, diagnosed recently, had received antithyroid drugs under 3 months. Study-level points and caveats: Persistent Graves' patients showed less TCR diversity than newly diagnosed patients showed. Persistent disease favored TRBV28, TRBJ1-2 and TRBJ2-5. Sample size, which was small, may have reduced accuracy.

The V and J ends lost 0 bases and 0 bases respectively, with 13 bases between them. The CDR3 has 17 residues. In germline, CDR1 is LNHNV, CDR2 YYDKDF (reference sequence). To make TCR beta libraries, researchers used iRepertoire HTBI primers and Arm-PCR of CDR3 regions. MiXCR was run by TCRdb on the multiplex PCR reads, yielding one entry per CDR3 protein. The sample shows a few hundred thousand distinct CDR3 sequences, about 18% of them seen only once. There are many counts of this clonotype. Its antigen is unidentified. Time point specified: newly diagnosed GD, antithyroid drugs for less than 3 months. Making the TCR library involved RNA that had been extracted from PBMCs.

Here the sequenced sample was peripheral blood mononuclear cells (PBMCs), taken at new diagnosis, from a patient treated with antithyroid drugs. This chain links TRBV15 with TRBJ2-3; D is perhaps TRBD2 (5 bases). The receptor's source is a female donor with Graves disease. The DNA of the CDR3 is TGTGCCACCAGCAGAGATTATATCGGCGGGAGCACAGATACGCAGTATTTT. Its translation: CATSRDYIGGSTDTQYF.